These T cell receptor beta chains were read from a single sample in a study of T cell responses to AZD1222 COVID-19 vaccine. The table came from immunoSEQ multiplex PCR; TCRdb's copy has only in-frame clones and leaves some out. Of about 110,000 clones listed, approximately 89% are singletons. The sample was peripheral blood, taken on day 0 of MenACWY control vaccination. These receptors were collected from an adult in good health. CDR3s include the opening cysteine and the closing phenylalanine or tryptophan. Each record gives: J gene, clone size, V gene, D gene, CDR3 DNA, CDR3 protein. A D gene is named only where the DNA matches it firmly. A clone size is listed for some rows: how often the clone was seen (once, few, many), or a class if it is expanded.

TRBJ1-4	NA	TRBV7-9	TRBD1	TGTGCCAGCAAGACAGGGGCAGGGGACGAAAAACTGTTTTTT	CASKTGAGDEKLFF
TRBJ2-1	NA	TRBV10-3	NA	TGTGCCATCAAACTCGGGCCCTCCCAGCTATCAAACAATGAGCAGTTCTTC	CAIKLGPSQLSNNEQFF
TRBJ2-1	NA	TRBV5-4	TRBD1	TGTGCCAGCGTAGAGTCAAGGGACAGGGCCTACAATGAGCAGTTCTTC	CASVESRDRAYNEQFF
TRBJ1-5	NA	TRBV28	NA	TGTGCCACCACCCACTCAGTGGGTAGAGGCAATCAGCCCCAGCATTTT	CATTHSVGRGNQPQHF
TRBJ1-1	NA	TRBV27	NA	TGTGCCAGCAGTTTAACCGGGCCCCCGACGGGAGCTTTCTTT	CASSLTGPPTGAFF
TRBJ1-5	NA	TRBV30	TRBD1	TGTGCCTCCACAGGGGGTCCCAATCAGCCCCAGCATTTT	CASTGGPNQPQHF
TRBJ2-2	NA	TRBV4-2	NA	TGTGCCAGCAGCCAAGATATCGGAGACACCGGGGAGCTGTTTTTT	CASSQDIGDTGELFF
TRBJ2-2	NA	TRBV3-1/TRBV3-2	NA	TGTGCCAGCAGCCTTAGAACCGGGGAGCTGTTTTTT	CASSLRTGELFF
TRBJ1-5	NA	TRBV11-2	NA	TGTGCCAGCAGCTTGTCTGGGGGGAATCAGCCCCAGCATTTT	CASSLSGGNQPQHF
TRBJ1-5	few	TRBV9	TRBD1	TGTGCCAGCAGCGCAGACACAGGGGGCGGTCAGCCCCAGCATTTT	CASSADTGGGQPQHF
TRBJ1-1	NA	TRBV3-1/TRBV3-2	NA	TGTGCCAGCAGCCAAGCCGGGCCTGAAGCTTTCTTT	CASSQAGPEAFF
TRBJ2-1	NA	TRBV9	TRBD2	TGTGCCTCCAGCCCTTCGGGGGGGGCCTTGAATGAGCAGTTCTTC	CASSPSGGALNEQFF
TRBJ1-2	NA	TRBV12-5	NA	TGTGCTAGTGGTTTGGAGCCTACCCCCTATGGCTACACCTTC	CASGLEPTPYGYTF
TRBJ1-6	NA	TRBV2	NA	TGTGCCAGCAGTGAAAAGGGCTGGTATAATTCACCCCTCCACTTT	CASSEKGWYNSPLHF
TRBJ1-2	NA	TRBV18	NA	TGTGCCAGCTCACCGACACAGGGCCCAGAAAACACCTTC	CASSPTQGPENTF
TRBJ1-1	NA	TRBV29-1	NA	TGCAGCGTTGAAGAGGGGAACACTGAAGCTTTCTTT	CSVEEGNTEAFF
TRBJ2-7	NA	TRBV12-3/TRBV12-4	NA	TGTGCCAGCACCCCCGGGCTGGGCGGGGAGCAGTACTTC	CASTPGLGGEQYF
TRBJ1-3	few	TRBV6-5	NA	TGTGCCAGCAGACAGAGAAACACCATATATTTT	CASRQRNTIYF
TRBJ1-2	once	TRBV7-9	NA	TGTGCCAGCAGCTTAGTGGGGGGCTATGGCTACACCTTC	CASSLVGGYGYTF
TRBJ1-3	few	TRBV27	TRBD1	TGTGCCAGCAGTCCACTGAACTCGGACAGGGGCGCTGGAAACACCATATATTTT	CASSPLNSDRGAGNTIYF
TRBJ1-6	few	TRBV27	NA	TGTGCCAGCAGTTTAAAGCTCCTTACGGAATCACCCCTCCACTTT	CASSLKLLTESPLHF
TRBJ1-2	NA	TRBV20-1	NA	TGCAGTGCAAGGGACATCTATGGCTACACCTTC	CSARDIYGYTF
TRBJ2-5	NA	TRBV6-2/TRBV6-3	TRBD2	TGTGCCAGCAGCCCCCCGCTAGCGGGGGCCCAAGAGACCCAGTACTTC	CASSPPLAGAQETQYF
TRBJ2-1	NA	TRBV21-1	NA	TGTGCCAGCACCCAAGTCATCGGACAGGGCTCCTACAATGAGCAGTTCTTC	CASTQVIGQGSYNEQFF
TRBJ2-1	NA	TRBV5-1	TRBD2	TGCGCCAGCAGCTTGGGATTAGCGGGGGGGCTTTCTACGCAGTTCTTC	CASSLGLAGGLSTQFF
TRBJ1-1	NA	TRBV4-2	NA	TGTGCCAGCAGCCAAGATGGGGCGGGGAACACTGAAGCTTTCTTT	CASSQDGAGNTEAFF
TRBJ2-1	NA	TRBV7-3	TRBD2	TGTGCCAGCAGCGCCCAAGGACTAGCGGGGGGGCCTTTCGGGAATGAGCAGTTCTTC	CASSAQGLAGGPFGNEQFF
TRBJ2-1	NA	TRBV7-2	NA	TGTGCCAGCAGCTTTAATTCAGGACTGAATGAGCAGTTCTTC	CASSFNSGLNEQFF
TRBJ2-2	NA	TRBV7-6	NA	TGTGCCAGCAGCTTAGGGGACACCCACACCGGGGAGCTGTTTTTT	CASSLGDTHTGELFF
TRBJ2-3	NA	TRBV27	NA	TGTGCCAGCAGCTATGGGTATGGCACAGATACGCAGTATTTT	CASSYGYGTDTQYF
TRBJ1-4	NA	TRBV5-1	TRBD1	TGCGCCAGCGGGGACAGTCATAATGAAAAACTGTTTTTT	CASGDSHNEKLFF
TRBJ1-6	NA	TRBV7-2	TRBD1	TGTGCCAGCAGCTTACGGCCAGGGGGCTTTAATTCACCCCTCCACTTT	CASSLRPGGFNSPLHF
TRBJ1-6	once	TRBV7-2	NA	TGTGCCAGCAGCTTAAACGGCGGGGAGTACTCACCCCTCCACTTT	CASSLNGGEYSPLHF
TRBJ1-2	NA	TRBV7-8	NA	TGTGCCAGCAGCTTAGGATTCGGCAGTACTGGCTACACCTTC	CASSLGFGSTGYTF
TRBJ2-5	NA	TRBV14	TRBD1	TGTGCCAGCAGCCAGGACGACAGGGATGGGGAGACCCAGTACTTC	CASSQDDRDGETQYF
TRBJ1-4	once	TRBV30	NA	TGTGCCTGGAGGCGAGGCGACGGGGAAAAACTGTTTTTT	CAWRRGDGEKLFF
TRBJ1-2	NA	TRBV3-1/TRBV3-2	NA	TGTGCCAGCAGCCAAGGCAAGGAAGGCGCTAACTATGGCTACACCTTC	CASSQGKEGANYGYTF
TRBJ2-7	NA	TRBV5-1	TRBD1	TGCGCCAGCCGCTGGGGTGGGACAGGATCCTACGAGCAGTACTTC	CASRWGGTGSYEQYF
TRBJ1-2	NA	TRBV19	NA	TGTGCCAGTAGTCTAGGGACATCTAACTATGGCTACACCTTC	CASSLGTSNYGYTF
TRBJ1-3	few	TRBV30	NA	TGTGCCTGGAGCCAAGGGAACTCTGGAAACACCATATATTTT	CAWSQGNSGNTIYF
TRBJ1-2	NA	TRBV28	NA	TGTGCCAGCAGTTTAGACGGATTAGGAAACTATGGCTACACCTTC	CASSLDGLGNYGYTF
TRBJ2-7	NA	TRBV28	NA	TGTGCCAGCCTAAGGGGGACGAGCTCCTACGAGCAGTACTTC	CASLRGTSSYEQYF
TRBJ1-1	NA	TRBV12-3/TRBV12-4	NA	TGTGCCAGCAGTTTTAGATCTGAAGCTTTCTTT	CASSFRSEAFF
TRBJ1-1	NA	TRBV5-4	TRBD1	TGTGCCAGCAGCTCGGGACAGGGGATTTGGACTGAAGCTTTCTTT	CASSSGQGIWTEAFF
TRBJ2-1	once	TRBV30	TRBD2	TGTGCCTGGTACGGGGGGGCCGAAGGCAATGAGCAGTTCTTC	CAWYGGAEGNEQFF
TRBJ2-5	NA	TRBV2	NA	TGTGCCAGCAGCGGGGGGCAGCAAGAGACCCAGTACTTC	CASSGGQQETQYF
TRBJ1-2	NA	TRBV4-2	TRBD1	TGTGCCAGCAGCCAGACGGGACAGGGGTCGGGCTACACCTTC	CASSQTGQGSGYTF
TRBJ1-2	NA	TRBV5-1	TRBD1	TGCGCCAGCAGCTGGGCCACAGGGGGCCGTTTCTCCAACTATGGCTACACCTTC	CASSWATGGRFSNYGYTF
TRBJ2-7	NA	TRBV27	TRBD1	TGTGCCAGCAGTACCCCAAGGGACAGGGGGATTCGGGGCGAGCAGTACTTC	CASSTPRDRGIRGEQYF
TRBJ1-2	NA	TRBV7-2	NA	TGTGCCAGCAGCTTAGGGTGGGCGGGCCCGGATGGCTACACCTTC	CASSLGWAGPDGYTF